One and the same sample provided the 28 T cell receptor beta chains below, sequenced in a study of T cells in Graves' hyperthyroidism and ophthalmopathy. Authors of the study amplified TCR beta CDR3 regions from RNA transcripts. HTBI primers were the set used in a first-round RT-PCR of the TCR CDR3. TCRdb fed the multiplex PCR reads into MiXCR, producing one record per CDR3 protein. The sample yields hundreds of thousands of distinct CDR3 sequences, more than 15% seen once. The sample consisted of blood. The origin of the receptors is a woman between 35 and 50 years old with Graves' ophthalmopathy.

The chain uses TRBV19 and TRBJ1-6; possible D gene TRBD1, 5 bases. Germline assignment: CDR1 LNHDA and CDR2 SQIVND (reference sequence). The ends were cut back, 4 bases at V and 0 bases at J, with 13 bases in the middle. The CDR3 loop spans 17 amino acids. The CDR3 bases are TGTGCCAGTAGTAGGGACGATTCGAGCTCCTATAATTCACCCCTCCACTTT. Its protein product is CASSRDDSSSYNSPLHF.

The gene calls are TRBV5-6 and TRBJ2-7; no firm D call. Per germline, CDR1 SGHDT and CDR2 YYEEEE. The V gene lost 1 base and the J gene lost 3 bases, with 11 bases spanning the gap. The length of the CDR3 is 14 residues. The CDR3 DNA follows: TGTGCCAGCAGCTTGTTTGCGTACTACTACGAGCAGTACTTC. Protein product: CASSLFAYYYEQYF. Together with reference TRBV5-6 and TRBJ2-7, the CDR3 gives the full variable domain: DAGVTQSPTHLIKTRGQQVTLRCSPKSGHDTVSWYQQALGQGPQFIFQYYEEEERQRGNFPDRFSGHQFPNYSSELNVNALLLGDSALYLCASSLFAYYYEQYFGPGTRLTVT.

This rearrangement joins TRBV27 to TRBJ1-5, with 7 bases lining up with TRBD1. The CDR3 covers 16 residues. Looked up from germline, CDR1 is MNHEY and CDR2 is SMNVEV (reference sequence). The V segment lost 5 bases and the J segment 0 bases; nucleotides outside the gene matches: 7. The CDR3 sequence: CASSIRGPHSNQPQHF. CDR3 sequence (DNA): TGTGCCAGCAGTATTAGGGGGCCGCATAGCAATCAGCCCCAGCATTTT.

In this sample, this clonotype turned up many times. J is TRBJ2-7 and V is TRBV12-3 or TRBV12-4, with D possibly matching TRBD1 (5 bases). Trimming removed 6 bases from V and 4 bases from J, with 13 bases in between. The length of the CDR3 is 13 residues. The CDR3 sequence is CASRHDSRYEQYF. Written as DNA, the CDR3 is TGTGCCAGCAGACATGACAGTCGGTACGAGCAGTACTTC.

This clonotype appeared a few times. The chain has TRBV4-1 and TRBJ2-2, with 10 bases lining up with TRBD2. The CDR3 runs to 16 residues. Germline V CDR1 and CDR2: MGHRA, YSYEKL. Trimming removed 4 bases from V and 8 bases from J; junction bases left unmatched: 10. The CDR3 DNA is TGCGCCAGCAGCCGGTCCCAGCGGGGGGGAGAAGGGGAGCTGTTTTTT. Translation gives CASSRSQRGGEGELFF.

This clonotype was found many times. The chain combines TRBV12-3 or TRBV12-4 with TRBJ2-1, with a tentative D call TRBD1 (5 bases). V was pared by 1 base and J by 4 bases, with 8 bases between. CDR3 size: 14 residues. The CDR3 protein is CASSLVGHYNEQFF. The CDR3 region has the DNA TGTGCCAGCAGTTTAGTGGGGCATTACAATGAGCAGTTCTTC.

This clonotype was seen repeatedly, ten times or more. The V and J genes are TRBV20-1 and TRBJ2-5; maybe TRBD2 (5 bases). V was pared by 6 bases and J by 0 bases, with 11 bases between. The CDR3 sequence is 13 residues long. Per germline, CDR1 DFQATT and CDR2 SNEGSKA (reference sequence). CDR3 sequence: CSAPGLNQETQYF. Written as DNA, the CDR3 is TGCAGTGCCCCCGGACTCAACCAAGAGACCCAGTACTTC.

The chain is built from TRBV19 and TRBJ2-1; no reliable D call. Trimming removed 0 bases from V and 2 bases from J, with 11 bases in between. There are 16 residues in the CDR3. Germline CDR1 LNHDA, CDR2 SQIVND (reference sequence). CDR3 sequence: CASSIDTEKPYNEQFF. In nucleotides, the CDR3 is TGTGCCAGTAGTATAGATACGGAGAAGCCCTACAATGAGCAGTTCTTC.

A word on this clonotype: A much larger clone differs by one base, so this may be a read error. The rearrangement links TRBV6-1 to TRBJ2-7; 7 bases fit TRBD2. The germline V gene encodes CDR1 MNHNS and CDR2 SASEGT. V shed 2 bases and J 3 bases; nucleotides not matched to a gene: 19. The CDR3 runs 19 residues. In DNA form, the CDR3 reads TGTGCCAGCAGTGAATTGCTGGTAACCATAGTGGGAGGGTTCTACGAGCAGTACTTC. Amino acid sequence: CASSELLVTIVGGFYEQYF.

This clonotype was seen a single time. The genes are TRBV20-1 and TRBJ2-1; D is uncertain. The CDR3 loop spans 12 amino acids. Trimming stripped 4 bases from V and 7 bases from J, with 11 bases between. Germline-derived CDR1 and CDR2 are DFQATT and SNEGSKA (reference sequence). In DNA form, the CDR3 reads TGCAGTGCTAACGGTGTAGCAAATGAGCAGTTCTTC. Residues: CSANGVANEQFF.

Here the CDR3 reads CASSHRGGGAFF. CDR3 bases: TGTGCCAGCAGCCACCGAGGGGGGGGAGCTTTCTTT. The chain employs TRBV3-1 and TRBJ1-1; possible D gene TRBD1, 6 bases. Trimming left V 3 bases short and J 10 bases short, with 12 bases between. The germline gives CDR1 LGHDT, CDR2 YNNKEL (reference sequence). CDR3 length: 12 residues.

The chain has TRBV29-1 and TRBJ1-2, with D perhaps TRBD1 (6 bases). CDR3 length: 13 residues. Germline V gene lookup returns CDR1 SQVTM and CDR2 ANQGSEA. Trimming stripped 0 bases from V and 14 bases from J, with 19 bases between. CDR3 residues: CSVEDAATEGVTF. CDR3 coding DNA: TGCAGCGTTGAAGATGCCGCCACGGAGGGGGTAACCTTC.

At least ten counts were recorded for this clonotype. The chain links TRBV5-6 to TRBJ2-5; 8 nucleotides align to TRBD2. Trimming took 0 bases from V and 1 from J; bases not matched to a gene: 5. From germline, CDR1 is SGHDT and CDR2 YYEEEE. CDR3 length: 16 amino acids. This chain's CDR3 is CASSLAGSGVQETQYF. CDR3 sequence (DNA): TGTGCCAGCAGCTTGGCCGGTAGCGGGGTCCAAGAGACCCAGTACTTC.

This chain joins TRBV10-3 and TRBJ1-5; no reliable D call. The CDR3 contains 16 residues. The germline V gene encodes CDR1 ENHRY and CDR2 SYGVKD. Deletions cut 0 bases from V and 3 bases from J, with 12 bases between. Written as DNA, the CDR3 is TGTGCCATCAGTGAGTCAATGGGGTCGATCAATCAGCCCCAGCATTTT. Protein: CAISESMGSINQPQHF.

This clonotype was observed once. The rearrangement links TRBV9 to TRBJ2-1, with TRBD2 matching over 7 bases. With 0 bases clipped from V and 1 base from J, the junction kept 13 bases outside the gene matches. Germline V gene sequence: CDR1 SGDLS, CDR2 YYNGEE. The CDR3 is 19 amino acids. The CDR3 DNA is TGTGCCAGCAGCGTAGCCTCTGGCGGGACTATCCTGTCCTACAATGAGCAGTTCTTC. This translates into CASSVASGGTILSYNEQFF.

This clonotype has a handful of counts. The chain is built from TRBV25-1 and TRBJ2-2; D is uncertain. The germline V gene has CDR1 MGHDK and CDR2 SYGVNS. The V end lost 0 bases, the J end lost 4 bases, and 0 bases lay between the germline ends. CDR3 length: 12 residues. The CDR3 protein is CASSEYTGELFF. For the CDR3, the DNA is TGTGCCAGCAGTGAATACACCGGGGAGCTGTTTTTT.

This clonotype was recorded many times. V is TRBV12-3 or TRBV12-4 and J is TRBJ1-3, with D unclear. The germline V and J ends were trimmed by 3 bases and 0 bases, with 12 bases remaining between them. CDR3 length equals 16 residues. The CDR3 DNA sequence: TGTGCCAGCAGTTTTGAGGCTTCCCACTCTGGAAACACCATATATTTT. Its protein is CASSFEASHSGNTIYF.

This chain connects TRBV28 to TRBJ1-2; no firm D call. CDR1 is MDHEN and CDR2 is SYDVKM in the germline V gene. V lost 10 bases and J lost 8, with 17 bases in between. This CDR3 is built from 12 residues. CDR3 DNA: TGTGCCACCTACAGAGGGAGAAGGGGCTACACCTTC. Translation: CATYRGRRGYTF.

This clonotype showed up many times. The genes are TRBV7-3 and TRBJ2-1; perhaps D is TRBD1 or TRBD2 (7 bases each). Trimming shortened V by 5 bases and J by 1 base, and 15 bases separated the two germline ends. Germline V lookup: CDR1 SGHTA, CDR2 FQGTGA. This CDR3 has 16 residues. The CDR3 loop is CASSPGGGESYNEQFF. The DNA of the CDR3 is TGTGCCAGCAGCCCAGGGGGGGGAGAATCCTACAATGAGCAGTTCTTC. Full variable domain (outside the CDR3, taken from reference TRBV7-3 and TRBJ2-1): GAGVSQTPSNKVTEKGKYVELRCDPISGHTALYWYRQSLGQGPEFLIYFQGTGAADDSGLPNDRFFAVRPEGSVSTLKIQRTERGDSAVYLCASSPGGGESYNEQFFGPGTRLTVL.

This clonotype was observed many times. The chain carries TRBV6-5 and TRBJ2-3; D possibly corresponds to TRBD1 (6 bases). V dropped 0 bases and J dropped 3 bases, with 13 bases sitting between them. Germline CDR1 reads MNHEY; CDR2 reads SVGAGI. The CDR3 extends over 16 amino acids. CDR3 DNA: TGTGCCAGCAGTTACTCGTCCAGGGGCCGAACAGATACGCAGTATTTT. This translates into CASSYSSRGRTDTQYF.

This clonotype was observed a few times. Possible read error: a much larger clone is one base away. The J gene is TRBJ1-1, the V gene TRBV11-2; TRBD1 might be the D (5 bases). The CDR3 is made up of 12 amino acids. The germline V gene encodes CDR1 SGHAT and CDR2 FQNNGV. Written as DNA, the CDR3 is TGTGCCAGCAGCCGTACGGCTGGGGACGCTCTCTTT. Its protein product is CASSRTAGDALF.

This clonotype was counted at least ten times. The V gene is TRBV6-1, the J gene TRBJ2-3, with TRBD2 as a possible D gene (5 bases). Germline V CDR1 and CDR2: MNHNS, SASEGT. V gave up 4 bases and J gave up 2 bases, with 19 bases separating them. CDR3 length: 17 amino acids. In nucleotides, the CDR3 is TGTGCCAGCAGTGTTCTGGATGGCGGAGGAGTCACAGATACGCAGTATTTT. The encoded protein is CASSVLDGGGVTDTQYF.

This clonotype was recorded only once. The chain has TRBV2 and TRBJ2-1, with 11 bases aligning to TRBD2. The CDR3 is 16 amino acids. The germline CDR1 and CDR2 sequences are SNHLY and FYNNEI. J gave up 4 bases and V 4 bases, and 6 bases lay outside the gene matches. CDR3 DNA: TGTGCCAGCAGTGGGACTAGCGGGCTGAAATACAATGAGCAGTTCTTC. Translating gives CASSGTSGLKYNEQFF.

Ten or more counts support this clonotype. This sequence joins TRBV30 and TRBJ1-6; tentative D call: TRBD1 (6 bases). CDR1 and CDR2 (germline): GTSNPN, SVGIG (reference sequence). This CDR3 is 13 amino acids long. V lost 4 bases, J lost 7 bases, and 11 bases lay in between. CDR3 DNA sequence: TGTGCCTGGACGTCGACAGGAAATTCACCCCTCCACTTT. Protein product: CAWTSTGNSPLHF.

This sequence joins TRBV9 and TRBJ1-2; D remains unclear. This CDR3 is built from 13 residues. V lost 4 bases and J lost 3, with 10 bases in between. Germline lookup yields CDR1 SGDLS and CDR2 YYNGEE. CDR3 bases: TGTGCCAGCAGCACACACATCGACTATGGCTACACCTTC. The encoded protein is CASSTHIDYGYTF.

The chain links TRBV19 to TRBJ1-6; TRBD1 agrees at 7 bases. The V segment lost 6 bases and the J segment 10 bases; nucleotides outside the gene matches: 6. The V gene's germline CDR1 is LNHDA and CDR2 SQIVND (reference sequence). The CDR3 extends over 13 amino acids. CDR3 amino acids: CASSDREESPLHF. CDR3 coding DNA: TGTGCCAGTAGCGACAGGGAAGAATCACCCCTCCACTTT.

The rearrangement links TRBV2 to TRBJ1-4, with D unresolved. This CDR3 comprises 12 residues. Germline V gene lookup returns CDR1 SNHLY and CDR2 FYNNEI. The germline V and J ends were trimmed by 7 bases and 3 bases, with 6 bases remaining between them. CDR3 bases: TGTGCCAGCAAAAGTTCTAATGAAAAACTGTTTTTT. This codes for CASKSSNEKLFF.

V and J are TRBV7-3 and TRBJ2-2, with D perhaps TRBD1 (6 bases). The CDR3 consists of 16 residues. Trimming stripped 5 bases from V and 2 bases from J, with 15 bases between. Germline lookup yields CDR1 SGHTA and CDR2 FQGTGA. CDR3 nucleotides: TGTGCCAGCAGCAAGACGGGGACAACTAACACCGGGGAGCTGTTTTTT. It codes for CASSKTGTTNTGELFF.